The 21 T cell receptor beta chains given below trace back to one sample, sequenced in a study of early T cells in non-severe SARS-CoV-2 infection. Each CDR3 protein is one row after TCRdb ran MiXCR on the 5' RACE reads. The sample shows tens of thousands of distinct CDR3 sequences, less than 9.5% of them seen only once. The sample comprised whole blood. The receptors stem from an adult who was a healthcare worker with PCR-confirmed SARS-CoV-2 infection or an uninfected control (not recorded which).

This clonotype has at least ten counts. The V and J genes are TRBV3-1 and TRBJ2-7, with D possibly being TRBD2 (6 bases). Between the trimmed V and J ends, which lost 1 base and 5 bases, there was a span of 15 bases. CDR3 length equals 15 residues. Germline loops: CDR1 LGHDT, CDR2 YNNKEL (reference sequence). The CDR3 loop reads CASSQGPGEGHEQYF. CDR3 sequence (DNA): TGTGCCAGCAGCCAAGGACCGGGAGAGGGTCACGAGCAGTACTTC.

This clonotype was counted many times. The chain couples TRBV10-2 to TRBJ2-2, with D perhaps matching TRBD1 or TRBD2 (6 bases each). This CDR3 is built from 14 residues. Germline V gene data show CDR1 as WSHSY and CDR2 as SAAADI. Trimming left V 6 bases short and J 5 bases short, with 13 bases between. This chain's CDR3 is CASRPGAGTGELFF. CDR3 nucleotides: TGCGCCAGCAGGCCGGGGGCAGGGACCGGGGAGCTGTTTTTT.

This clonotype was seen a few times. This sequence joins TRBV11-2 and TRBJ2-7; possible D gene TRBD1, 6 bases. V was pared by 5 bases and J by 5 bases, with 16 bases between. The CDR3 has 14 amino acids. Looked up from germline, CDR1 is SGHAT and CDR2 is FQNNGV. The CDR3 DNA reads TGTGCCAGCAGCCTGGGGAGCAACAGGGACGAGCAGTACTTC. This gives the protein CASSLGSNRDEQYF.

This clonotype was observed at least ten times. The chain recombines TRBV20-1 with TRBJ1-5, with D possibly being TRBD1 (5 bases). Germline CDR1 reads DFQATT; CDR2 reads SNEGSKA (reference sequence). The CDR3 consists of 13 residues. Trimming cost V 6 bases and J 6 bases, with 15 bases left between them. In DNA, the CDR3 is TGCAGTGCGGGCGGGGGGAGCGGTCAGCCCCAGCATTTT. Translating it yields CSAGGGSGQPQHF.

This chain links TRBV4-1 with TRBJ2-5; a possible D gene is TRBD1 (5 bases). The CDR3 loop spans 17 amino acids. Germline V gene lookup returns CDR1 MGHRA and CDR2 YSYEKL. With 0 bases removed from V and 4 bases from J, the gap between germline ends came to 18 bases. The DNA for the CDR3 is TGCGCCAGCAGCCAAGATCTGGGGCAGGGCAGTGCAGAGACCCAGTACTTC. This codes for CASSQDLGQGSAETQYF.

The chain recombines TRBV3-1 with TRBJ1-5, with TRBD1 as a possible D gene (5 bases). There are 12 residues in the CDR3. Germline V gene lookup returns CDR1 LGHDT and CDR2 YNNKEL (reference sequence). V was cut by 2 bases and J by 6 bases, with 5 bases left in between. Here the CDR3 reads CASSQTGQPQHF. DNA of the CDR3: TGTGCCAGCAGCCAAACAGGTCAGCCCCAGCATTTT.

This clonotype was seen at least ten times. The chain links TRBV12-3 or TRBV12-4 to TRBJ1-1, with D unresolved. Trimming shortened V by 6 bases and J by 5 bases, and 13 bases separated the two germline ends. The CDR3 consists of 13 residues. CDR3 protein: CASSLKSGTEAFF. CDR3 nucleotides: TGTGCCAGCAGCCTTAAATCGGGGACTGAAGCTTTCTTT.

This clonotype has at least ten counts. CDR3 sequence: CASSLLQGAEAFF. Written as DNA, the CDR3 is TGCGCCAGCAGCTTATTACAGGGTGCTGAAGCTTTCTTT. V usage is TRBV5-1 and J usage is TRBJ1-1, with D possibly TRBD1 on 6 matching bases. V lost 2 bases and J 6 bases, leaving 11 bases between the germline ends. Germline V gene sequence: CDR1 SGHRS, CDR2 YFSETQ. This CDR3 contains 13 residues.

The table lists this clonotype with many counts. J is TRBJ1-4 and V is TRBV20-1, with a weak D call TRBD1 (5 bases). V was pared by 3 bases and J by 4 bases, with 15 bases between. CDR3 length: 15 residues. Germline assignment: CDR1 DFQATT and CDR2 SNEGSKA (reference sequence). CDR3 protein: CSARVQGRGNEKLFF. CDR3 bases: TGCAGTGCTAGGGTCCAGGGACGGGGTAATGAAAAACTGTTTTTT.

This clonotype appeared many times. The chain links TRBV27 to TRBJ2-3; 7 nucleotides match TRBD1. This CDR3 region has 15 residues. The germline CDR1 and CDR2 sequences are MNHEY and SMNVEV (reference sequence). J was trimmed by 4 bases and V by 5 bases; bases with no gene match: 9. The chain's CDR3 is CASSPETGYSDTQYF. The CDR3 coding sequence is TGTGCCAGCAGTCCCGAGACAGGGTACTCAGATACGCAGTATTTT.

This clonotype has a count of ten or more. J is TRBJ2-5 and V is TRBV18; no firm D call. Germline-derived CDR1 and CDR2 are KGHSH and LQKENI. CDR3 length: 14 amino acids. Trimming pared 0 bases from V and 1 base from J, leaving 6 bases between. The CDR3 region is CASSPPTSQETQYF. DNA of the CDR3: TGTGCCAGCTCACCACCCACCTCCCAAGAGACCCAGTACTTC.

This clonotype was counted a few times. The chain employs TRBV27 and TRBJ1-4, with D uncertain. Trimming removed 2 bases from V and 4 bases from J, with 17 bases in between. The V gene's germline CDR1 is MNHEY and CDR2 SMNVEV (reference sequence). CDR3 size: 17 residues. The CDR3 DNA is TGTGCCAGCAGTTTAAATGGTAGGGCCGAACTTAATGAAAAACTGTTTTTT. Translation gives CASSLNGRAELNEKLFF.

The sample holds a few counts of this clonotype. The chain combines TRBV12-3 or TRBV12-4 with TRBJ1-6; D is unclear. V was shortened by 5 bases and J by 5 bases, with 10 bases between the two germline ends. There are 14 residues in the CDR3. The CDR3 bases are TGTGCCAGCAGTCAGGACCCTAATAATTCACCCCTCCACTTT. This gives the protein CASSQDPNNSPLHF.

In this sample, this clonotype turned up a few times. The chain couples TRBV10-3 to TRBJ1-4, with 7 positions matching TRBD1. The CDR3 contains 13 residues. CDR1 is ENHRY and CDR2 is SYGVKD in the germline V gene. V lost 10 bases, J lost 7 bases, and 9 bases stayed unmatched. The CDR3 sequence is CATRDSLGEKLFF. The CDR3 coding sequence is TGTGCCACCCGGGACAGTCTAGGTGAAAAACTGTTTTTT.

This clonotype was observed many times. The rearrangement uses TRBV7-6 and TRBJ1-3; 8 bases map to TRBD1. The J segment lost 0 bases and the V segment lost 1 base, leaving 5 bases of the junction unmatched. There are 17 residues in the CDR3. Germline V gives CDR1 SGHVS, CDR2 FNYEAQ. The DNA for the CDR3 is TGTGCCAGCAGCTTAGGGGACAGGTCTTACTCTGGAAACACCATATATTTT. It codes for CASSLGDRSYSGNTIYF.

This clonotype was detected many times. This chain connects TRBV7-2 to TRBJ2-1; D possibly matches TRBD1 or TRBD2 (5 bases each). The CDR3 is 16 amino acids. The V end was cut by 5 bases, the J end by 1 base, with 15 bases between. The germline gives CDR1 SGHTA, CDR2 FQGNSA. This CDR3 reads CASSRDAGLSYNEQFF. In DNA form, the CDR3 reads TGTGCCAGCAGCCGGGACGCGGGCCTTTCCTACAATGAGCAGTTCTTC.

This clonotype was seen many times. This CDR3 is CASSPPEGQPQHF. CDR3 DNA: TGTGCCAGCAGCCCGCCCGAAGGCCAGCCCCAGCATTTT. The chain combines TRBV5-5 with TRBJ1-5; D is unclear. Trimming cost V 4 bases and J 7 bases, with 12 bases left between them. Germline CDR1 reads SGHKS; CDR2 reads YYEKEE (reference sequence). This CDR3 has 13 residues.

This clonotype has ten or more counts. The genes are TRBV20-1 and TRBJ2-3, with D perhaps being TRBD1 or TRBD2 (5 bases each). CDR3 length: 11 amino acids. Trimming took 6 bases from V and 4 from J, leaving 8 bases between them. CDR1 and CDR2 (germline): DFQATT, SNEGSKA (reference sequence). The CDR3 here is CSARGPDTQYF. In DNA, the CDR3 is TGCAGTGCCCGGGGACCAGATACGCAGTATTTT.

This clonotype showed up many times. The chain employs TRBV29-1 and TRBJ2-7, with D perhaps being TRBD1 or TRBD2 (5 bases each). Germline V gene data show CDR1 as SQVTM and CDR2 as ANQGSEA. This CDR3 has 13 amino acids. Trimming stripped 4 bases from V and 7 bases from J, with 17 bases between. CDR3 residues: CSVVKAGRGEQYF. Here the CDR3 DNA reads TGCAGCGTTGTCAAGGCAGGGAGAGGAGAGCAGTACTTC.

This chain uses TRBV29-1 with TRBJ1-1; D is unclear. CDR3 length equals 13 residues. Trimming took 6 bases from V and 4 from J, leaving 15 bases between them. Germline-derived CDR1 and CDR2 are SQVTM and ANQGSEA. The CDR3 spells CSVAGPRGTEAFF. DNA for the CDR3: TGCAGCGTCGCCGGGCCCCGAGGCACTGAAGCTTTCTTT.

This clonotype was observed many times. This sequence joins TRBV4-1 and TRBJ2-3, with D perhaps TRBD2 (6 bases). CDR1 and CDR2 from the germline V gene are MGHRA and YSYEKL. The CDR3 totals 16 residues. V lost 0 bases and J lost 4, with 14 bases in between. CDR3 amino acids: CASSQEVAGGADTQYF. The CDR3 coding sequence is TGCGCCAGCAGCCAAGAAGTAGCCGGGGGAGCAGATACGCAGTATTTT.